Below are 8 T cell receptor beta chains sequenced from a single sample in a study of cytomegalovirus exposure and HLA in healthy donors. Generated by immunoSEQ multiplex PCR, the TCRdb table keeps only in-frame clones and is missing some. The table has approximately 170,000 clones, about 89% seen once. Sequenced input: PBMCs. Every receptor here comes from a woman aged 18-29 years in good health and CMV-seropositive.

This chain joins TRBV7-9 and TRBJ1-2, with 11 bases identical to TRBD1. With V trimmed by 2 bases and J by 0 bases, 11 bases remained unmatched. The CDR3 has 19 amino acids. Per the germline V gene, CDR1 is SEHNR and CDR2 is FQNEAQ (reference sequence). The CDR3 DNA follows: TGTGCCAGCAGCTTACCCAGTCCGGGACAGGGGGGTTCTAACTATGGCTACACCTTC. Protein sequence: CASSLPSPGQGGSNYGYTF.

This chain connects TRBV5-6 to TRBJ1-6; D remains ambiguous. This CDR3 is built from 15 residues. CDR1 is SGHDT and CDR2 is YYEEEE in the germline V gene. The V end was cut by 2 bases, the J end by 5 bases, with 11 bases between. CDR3 DNA: TGTGCCAGCAGCTTTCGCGATAGAGATAATTCACCCCTCCACTTT. As protein: CASSFRDRDNSPLHF.

The chain uses TRBV5-4 and TRBJ1-4; a weak D match, TRBD1 (6 bases). V lost 4 bases, J lost 5 bases, and 12 bases lay in between. There are 14 residues in the CDR3. Germline V gives CDR1 SGHNT, CDR2 YYREEE (reference sequence). The CDR3, as DNA: TGTGCCAGCAGCGTCGGGACACCCAATGAAAAACTGTTTTTT. Translating gives CASSVGTPNEKLFF.

The chain links TRBV6-5 to TRBJ1-2; 8 positions agree with TRBD1. This CDR3 comprises 14 residues. Trimming at V came to 6 bases and at J to 2 bases, leaving 5 bases not matched to a gene. Looked up from germline, CDR1 is MNHEY and CDR2 is SVGAGI. This chain's CDR3 is CASSSRQGNYGYTF. DNA of the CDR3: TGTGCCAGCAGCTCTAGACAGGGGAACTATGGCTACACCTTC.

The chain recombines TRBV7-2 with TRBJ2-7; TRBD2 matches 7 bases. The germline gives CDR1 SGHTA, CDR2 FQGNSA. Trimming at V came to 0 bases and at J to 3 bases, leaving 5 bases not matched to a gene. The length of the CDR3 is 15 residues. CDR3 loop: CASSLAAASGYEQYF. The CDR3 DNA is TGTGCCAGCAGCTTAGCGGCTGCTAGCGGCTACGAGCAGTACTTC.

V and J are TRBV19 and TRBJ1-5; 7 nucleotides match TRBD1. CDR1 and CDR2 from the germline V gene are LNHDA and SQIVND (reference sequence). CDR3 length: 16 amino acids. J lost 5 bases, V lost 1 base, and 8 bases had no gene match. CDR3 loop: CASSIVQGPGDQPQHF. The CDR3 nucleotides are TGTGCCAGTAGTATAGTACAGGGGCCTGGGGATCAGCCCCAGCATTTT.

The V gene is TRBV20-1, the J gene TRBJ2-3, with no clear D. V was cut by 5 bases and J by 6 bases, with 9 bases left in between. The CDR3 is made up of 11 amino acids. Germline CDR1 DFQATT, CDR2 SNEGSKA (reference sequence). The CDR3 DNA reads as TGCAGTGCTCCCCTCTTGGATACGCAGTATTTT. Protein sequence: CSAPLLDTQYF.

The chain employs TRBV9 and TRBJ2-3, with D maybe TRBD1 (5 bases). Deletions cut 5 bases from V and 6 bases from J, with 7 bases between. CDR3 length equals 11 residues. In germline, CDR1 is SGDLS, CDR2 YYNGEE. The CDR3 DNA follows: TGTGCCAGCAGATCAGGGGATACGCAGTATTTT. Encoded protein: CASRSGDTQYF.